Following are 5 T cell receptor beta chains from one sample sequenced in a study of OX40 agonist ivuxolimab in advanced cancers. Libraries were prepared by immunoSEQ multiplex PCR; TCRdb keeps only in-frame clonotypes and omits some of them. Among around 68,000 clones listed, approximately 90% were seen once. The starting material was CD4+ or CD8+ T cells sorted from blood, obtained in a trial of the OX40 agonist ivuxolimab. All receptors derive from an adult with an advanced solid tumor such as melanoma, head and neck, liver or kidney cancer.

The rearrangement links TRBV5-4 to TRBJ1-4, with D possibly TRBD1 on 6 matching bases. V was shortened by 4 bases and J by 7 bases, with 14 bases between the two germline ends. CDR1 and CDR2 (germline): SGHNT, YYREEE (reference sequence). The CDR3 loop spans 14 amino acids. DNA of the CDR3: TGTGCCAGCAGCCCGGGACAACTGAGTGAAAAACTGTTTTTT. Its protein is CASSPGQLSEKLFF. Full variable domain (rest looked up from reference TRBV5-4 and TRBJ1-4): ETGVTQSPTHLIKTRGQQVTLRCSSQSGHNTVSWYQQALGQGPQFIFQYYREEENGRGNFPPRFSGLQFPNYSSELNVNALELDDSALYLCASSPGQLSEKLFFGSGTQLSVL.

The chain's CDR3 is CASSLAGGPETQYF. In nucleotides, the CDR3 is TGTGCCAGCAGCTTGGCCGGCGGGCCAGAGACCCAGTACTTC. The chain links TRBV5-6 to TRBJ2-5; tentative D call: TRBD2 (5 bases). Germline V gene sequence: CDR1 SGHDT, CDR2 YYEEEE. Trimming removed 0 bases at V and 4 bases at J, with 10 bases between. The CDR3 is 14 residues long.

The rearrangement uses TRBV6-1 and TRBJ1-2, with 7 bases lining up with TRBD1. V was clipped by 0 bases and J by 0 bases; unmatched bases: 4. Looked up from germline, CDR1 is MNHNS and CDR2 is SASEGT. CDR3 length: 16 residues. The CDR3 sequence: CASSEAQGGANYGYTF. DNA of the CDR3: TGTGCCAGCAGTGAAGCCCAGGGGGGAGCTAACTATGGCTACACCTTC.

V is TRBV19 and J is TRBJ1-6, with 12 positions matching TRBD1. The trim removed 5 bases at V and 7 bases at J, leaving 6 bases unmatched. The CDR3 contains 16 residues. Germline CDR1 and CDR2: LNHDA and SQIVND (reference sequence). The CDR3 DNA sequence: TGTGCCAGTAGTGAATTCGGGACAGGGGGCAATTCACCCCTCCACTTT. This gives the protein CASSEFGTGGNSPLHF.

The CDR3 is CASSLGGDQPQHF. The CDR3 DNA sequence: TGTGCCAGCAGCCTTGGGGGGGATCAGCCCCAGCATTTT. V and J are TRBV27 and TRBJ1-5; possibly TRBD1 for D (5 bases). Germline V gives CDR1 MNHEY, CDR2 SMNVEV (reference sequence). V lost 6 bases to trimming and J lost 5 bases, with 11 bases between them. The CDR3 sequence is 13 residues long.